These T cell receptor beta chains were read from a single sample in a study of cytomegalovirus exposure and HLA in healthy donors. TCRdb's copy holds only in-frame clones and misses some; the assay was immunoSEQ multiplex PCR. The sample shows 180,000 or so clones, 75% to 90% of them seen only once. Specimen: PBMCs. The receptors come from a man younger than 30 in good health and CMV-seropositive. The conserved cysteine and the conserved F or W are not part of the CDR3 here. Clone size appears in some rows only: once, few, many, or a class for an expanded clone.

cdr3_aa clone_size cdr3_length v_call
ASSLVTGVGETQY - 13 TRBV5-6
ASSLSNSEQY - 10 TRBV27
ASSHETGRNEKLF few 13 TRBV4-3
AWSVSLSGNTIY - 12 TRBV30
ASMWQISNQPQH - 12 TRBV6-5
ASSLGFRGEQF - 11 TRBV11-3
ASSRVAGDNEQF few 12 TRBV18
ASSGTGGLRNTEAF - 14 TRBV18
ASSLRQGAGTEAF - 13 TRBV5-1
ASSFGEFYEQY - 11 TRBV11-3
AWSLERQGALHSNQPQH - 17 TRBV30
ASSSERGVYTDTQY once 14 TRBV7-9
ASSLAAGVYEQY - 12 TRBV28
AWSVLITGELF once 11 TRBV30
ASSEGEAGEAF - 11 TRBV2
ASSDALAGPPYNEQF - 15 TRBV6-1
ASSPLGAAYEQY - 12 TRBV27
ASSQDLDAGDTQY - 13 TRBV4-1